One and the same sample provided the 32 T cell receptor beta chains below, sequenced in a study of blood T cell repertoires in COVID-19. Some clones are missing from TCRdb's copy, which holds only in-frame ones; the method was immunoSEQ multiplex PCR. Among a few hundred thousand clones listed, 91% were seen once. Sequenced: peripheral blood. The receptor source for this set is a person aged 18 to 35 with COVID-19, enrolled during active disease.

V is TRBV5-1 and J is TRBJ2-3; D possibly corresponds to TRBD2 (6 bases). Deletions cut 2 bases from V and 1 base from J, with 11 bases between. This CDR3 comprises 15 residues. Germline V gene data show CDR1 as SGHRS and CDR2 as YFSETQ. The CDR3 protein is CASSFGTSRTDTQYF. As DNA, the CDR3 is TGCGCCAGCAGCTTTGGAACTAGCCGCACAGATACGCAGTATTTT.

Only one count was recorded for this clone. The V call is TRBV12-3 or TRBV12-4, the J call TRBJ1-5; 8 bases agree with TRBD1. Germline trimming cut 4 bases from V and 5 bases from J; bases unmatched to any gene: 1. This CDR3 is 13 amino acids long. The CDR3 DNA is TGTGCCAGCAGTTCGGACAGGGATCAGCCCCAGCATTTT. Encoded protein: CASSSDRDQPQHF.

This clone was picked up a small number of times. The CDR3 nucleotides read TGTGCCAGCTCACCGGGACAGGGGTCTGAAGCTTTCTTT. This encodes CASSPGQGSEAFF. The chain employs TRBV18 and TRBJ1-1; 10 bases agree with TRBD1. CDR1 KGHSH and CDR2 LQKENI come from the germline V gene. V lost 3 bases to trimming and J lost 6 bases; unmatched junction nucleotides: 1. CDR3 length: 13 amino acids.

The rearrangement links TRBV12-3 or TRBV12-4 to TRBJ1-1; unclear D gene. The length of the CDR3 is 13 residues. V shed 5 bases and J shed 1 base, with 8 bases lying between them. The CDR3 DNA is TGTGCCAGCAGTCAGACACAGAACACTGAAGCTTTCTTT. This gives the protein CASSQTQNTEAFF.

This chain joins TRBV11-2 and TRBJ1-6, with D perhaps matching TRBD1 (6 bases). Trimming removed 4 bases from V and 5 bases from J, with 15 bases in between. The V gene's germline CDR1 is SGHAT and CDR2 FQNNGV. There are 16 residues in the CDR3. CDR3 DNA sequence: TGTGCCAGCAGCTCTAGAGGGACACTTCATAATTCACCCCTCCACTTT. The encoded protein is CASSSRGTLHNSPLHF.

The chain employs TRBV24-1 and TRBJ2-1, with a tentative D call TRBD1 (5 bases). Germline CDR1 and CDR2: KGHDR and SFDVKD. Trimming cost V 6 bases and J 6 bases, with 11 bases left between them. The CDR3 contains 13 residues. DNA for the CDR3: TGTGCCACCAGTAATACAGGCACCAATGAGCAGTTCTTC. Translating gives CATSNTGTNEQFF.

The rearrangement uses TRBV5-1 and TRBJ2-5; 7 nucleotides agree with TRBD2. Germline loops: CDR1 SGHRS, CDR2 YFSETQ. The CDR3 runs 15 residues. The ends lost 2 bases at V and 4 bases at J; junction bases unmatched: 8. The CDR3 spells CASSFSRAGVETQYF. The DNA for the CDR3 is TGCGCCAGCAGCTTCAGTCGCGCGGGGGTAGAGACCCAGTACTTC.

J is TRBJ2-7 and V is TRBV6-2 or TRBV6-3; 9 bases match TRBD1. Trimming cost V 5 bases and J 11 bases; bases outside gene matches: 7. CDR1 is MNHEY, CDR2 SVGEGT, per germline. This CDR3 is 12 amino acids long. The DNA of the CDR3 is TGTGCCAGCAGTACTCGGACAGGGGCGAAGTACTTC. Encoded protein: CASSTRTGAKYF.

The chain links TRBV9 to TRBJ2-2, with 10 bases aligning to TRBD1. With 2 bases clipped from V and 5 bases from J, the junction kept 6 bases outside the gene matches. This CDR3 contains 16 residues. Germline CDR1 reads SGDLS; CDR2 reads YYNGEE. CDR3 coding DNA: TGTGCCAGCAGCGTCTCGACAGGGGGCTTTACCGGGGAGCTGTTTTTT. As protein: CASSVSTGGFTGELFF.

The rearrangement uses TRBV7-9 and TRBJ1-2, with TRBD1 matching 12 bases. This CDR3 has 16 amino acids. CDR1 and CDR2 (germline): SEHNR, FQNEAQ (reference sequence). V lost 5 bases and J lost 5; bases outside the gene matches: 9. CDR3 loop: CASSPGTGGISYGYTF. DNA of the CDR3: TGTGCCAGCAGCCCCGGGACAGGGGGCATTAGTTATGGCTACACCTTC.

This clone has just a few counts. The chain employs TRBV5-1 and TRBJ1-2; D remains unclear. V lost 0 bases and J lost 4, with 7 bases in between. The CDR3 is 13 amino acids. CDR1 SGHRS and CDR2 YFSETQ come from the germline V gene. CDR3 DNA: TGCGCCAGCAGCTTGGGGTACAGCTATGGCTACACCTTC. Its translation is CASSLGYSYGYTF.

CDR3 residues: CASSIRDSQETQYF. The CDR3 bases are TGTGCCAGCAGCATCCGGGACAGCCAAGAGACCCAGTACTTC. The genes are TRBV13 and TRBJ2-5, with 7 bases matching TRBD1. Germline CDR1 is PRHDT and CDR2 is FYEKMQ (reference sequence). The CDR3 extends over 14 amino acids. V trimming: 5 bases; J trimming: 1 base; junction bases outside the gene matches: 4.

The CDR3 DNA reads TGTGCCAGCAGCGGACAGTTTAACTATGGCTACACCTTC. Its protein product is CASSGQFNYGYTF. The chain carries TRBV9 and TRBJ1-2, with TRBD1 as a possible D gene (5 bases). Per the germline V gene, CDR1 is SGDLS and CDR2 is YYNGEE. The CDR3 covers 13 residues. Trimming left V 3 bases short and J 1 base short, with 7 bases between.

This clone has only one observation. This chain's CDR3 is CASSQDPLGSGDNEQFF. In nucleotides, the CDR3 is TGTGCCAGCAGCCAAGACCCTTTGGGTAGCGGGGACAATGAGCAGTTCTTC. This sequence joins TRBV3-1 (or the pseudogene TRBV3-2) and TRBJ2-1, with TRBD2 matching 8 bases. The germline gives CDR1 LGHDT, CDR2 YNNKEL (reference sequence). The CDR3 contains 17 residues. With V trimmed by 0 bases and J by 5 bases, 9 bases remained unmatched.

For the CDR3, the DNA is TGCGCCAGCAGCTTGACGCTAGCGGGAGAATACAATGAGCAGTTCTTC. Its translation is CASSLTLAGEYNEQFF. This sequence joins TRBV5-1 and TRBJ2-1; 10 bases are shared with TRBD2. With V trimmed by 1 base and J by 4 bases, 5 bases remained unmatched. Germline CDR1 is SGHRS and CDR2 is YFSETQ. CDR3 size: 16 residues. The variable domain in full, with the rest retrieved from reference TRBV5-1 and TRBJ2-1, is KAGVTQTPRYLIKTRGQQVTLSCSPISGHRSVSWYQQTPGQGLQFLFEYFSETQRNKGNFPGRFSGRQFSNSRSEMNVSTLELGDSALYLCASSLTLAGEYNEQFFGPGTRLTVL.

This chain joins TRBV7-2 and TRBJ2-7, with 10 bases matching TRBD2. V dropped 1 base and J dropped 6; count of bases not matched to a gene: 6. CDR3 size: 15 residues. Germline CDR1 and CDR2: SGHTA and FQGNSA. The CDR3 DNA sequence: TGTGCCAGCAGCTTAGAGGTTAGCGGGAGGTTCGAGCAGTACTTC. Its translation: CASSLEVSGRFEQYF.

Here the CDR3 DNA reads TGTGCCAGCAGTTCACCAGCTAAGGGGGCCAATGAGCAGTTCTTC. Translating it yields CASSSPAKGANEQFF. This chain connects TRBV27 to TRBJ2-1, with TRBD1 matching over 7 bases. The germline V gene has CDR1 MNHEY and CDR2 SMNVEV (reference sequence). The CDR3 has 15 amino acids. J gave up 6 bases and V 4 bases, and 9 bases lay outside the gene matches.

J is TRBJ2-7 and V is TRBV19; 12 nucleotides line up with TRBD1. The V gene's germline CDR1 is LNHDA and CDR2 SQIVND (reference sequence). The CDR3 has 16 amino acids. With 4 bases clipped from V and 5 bases from J, the junction kept 9 bases outside the gene matches. The CDR3 DNA follows: TGTGCCAGTAGTACCAGCCGGGACAGGGGGCCCAACGAGCAGTACTTC. Its translation is CASSTSRDRGPNEQYF.

The V gene is TRBV5-1, the J gene TRBJ2-1; D unresolved. The ends were cut back, 0 bases at V and 5 bases at J, with 9 bases in the middle. This CDR3 spans 14 amino acids. Germline V gene data show CDR1 as SGHRS and CDR2 as YFSETQ. CDR3 sequence reads: CASSLDAENNEQFF. For the CDR3, the DNA is TGCGCCAGCAGCTTGGATGCAGAAAACAATGAGCAGTTCTTC.

The chain combines TRBV5-6 with TRBJ2-7; TRBD2 might be the D (6 bases). Trimming stripped 0 bases from V and 7 bases from J, with 14 bases between. Germline lookup yields CDR1 SGHDT and CDR2 YYEEEE. There are 14 residues in the CDR3. The CDR3 region is CASSLAAAGSEQYF. DNA for the CDR3: TGTGCCAGCAGCTTGGCAGCGGCGGGATCAGAGCAGTACTTC. Drawing the rest from reference TRBV5-6 and TRBJ2-7, the complete variable domain is DAGVTQSPTHLIKTRGQQVTLRCSPKSGHDTVSWYQQALGQGPQFIFQYYEEEERQRGNFPDRFSGHQFPNYSSELNVNALLLGDSALYLCASSLAAAGSEQYFGPGTRLTVT.

J is TRBJ2-2 and V is TRBV6-5; 10 bases align to TRBD2. V shed 8 bases and J 4 bases; nucleotides not matched to a gene: 7. This CDR3 contains 15 residues. The V gene's germline CDR1 is MNHEY and CDR2 SVGAGI. CDR3 sequence reads: CASRRTSGLTGELFF. The CDR3 nucleotides are TGTGCCAGCCGCCGGACTAGCGGTCTCACCGGGGAGCTGTTTTTT.

The chain carries TRBV2 and TRBJ2-5; D may be TRBD1 (7 bases). This CDR3 is built from 14 residues. CDR1 is SNHLY and CDR2 is FYNNEI in the germline V gene. V lost 4 bases and J lost 2, with 11 bases in between. The CDR3 sequence: CASSAQGGQETQYF. The CDR3 DNA follows: TGTGCCAGCAGTGCCCAGGGGGGACAAGAGACCCAGTACTTC.

V and J are TRBV24-1 and TRBJ1-5; no reliable D call. CDR1 and CDR2 (germline): KGHDR, SFDVKD. The V end lost 5 bases, the J end lost 1 base, and 8 bases lay between the germline ends. CDR3 length equals 14 residues. The CDR3: CATSALSSNQPQHF. CDR3 in DNA: TGTGCCACCAGTGCCCTGTCCAGCAATCAGCCCCAGCATTTT.

The rearrangement joins TRBV9 to TRBJ1-1; no firm D call. Germline-derived CDR1 and CDR2 are SGDLS and YYNGEE. This CDR3 contains 14 residues. Trimming pared 2 bases from V and 4 bases from J, leaving 12 bases between. CDR3 region: CASSVEDWSTEAFF. The CDR3 coding sequence is TGTGCCAGCAGCGTTGAGGATTGGAGCACTGAAGCTTTCTTT.

The chain has TRBV24-1 and TRBJ2-1; 10 positions agree with TRBD2. V lost 3 bases and J lost 4; bases outside the gene matches: 11. Germline V gene sequence: CDR1 KGHDR, CDR2 SFDVKD. CDR3 size: 18 residues. CDR3: CATSDQGTSATLYNEQFF. Written as DNA, the CDR3 is TGTGCCACCAGTGATCAAGGGACTAGCGCGACCCTGTACAATGAGCAGTTCTTC.

The gene calls are TRBV7-9 and TRBJ1-5; D unclear. Germline CDR1 is SEHNR and CDR2 is FQNEAQ (reference sequence). The V end was cut by 1 base, the J end by 4 bases, with 14 bases between. This CDR3 is 16 amino acids long. This chain's CDR3 is CASSLDSIGLNQPQHF. DNA of the CDR3: TGTGCCAGCAGCTTAGATTCCATTGGCTTAAATCAGCCCCAGCATTTT.

This clone came up once. The chain joins TRBV4-1 to TRBJ1-1, with TRBD1 as a possible D gene (6 bases). Trimming stripped 0 bases from V and 1 base from J, with 9 bases between. Germline assignment: CDR1 MGHRA and CDR2 YSYEKL. The CDR3 runs to 15 residues. CDR3 residues: CASSQDGQQNTEAFF. The CDR3 coding sequence is TGCGCCAGCAGCCAAGATGGACAGCAGAACACTGAAGCTTTCTTT.

This chain uses TRBV21-1 with TRBJ2-3; TRBD2 was called by the table and not checked on the DNA. TRBV21-1 is noted as a pseudogene. The CDR3 runs to 14 residues. CDR3 residues: CASSKSGATDTQYF. CDR3 coding DNA: TGTGCCAGCAGCAAAAGCGGCGCCACAGATACGCAGTATTTT.

The chain links TRBV10-3 to TRBJ2-3; 9 positions agree with TRBD1. The CDR3 totals 14 residues. Germline V CDR1 and CDR2: ENHRY, SYGVKD. V lost 6 bases to trimming and J lost 4 bases; unmatched junction nucleotides: 5. CDR3: CAIRTDRGADTQYF. CDR3 nucleotide sequence: TGTGCCATCAGGACGGACAGGGGTGCAGATACGCAGTATTTT.

The chain links TRBV28 to TRBJ1-6, with D possibly TRBD1 on 5 matching bases. The CDR3 length is 13 residues. Trimming took off 6 bases at V and 18 bases at J, with 21 bases between the two ends. CDR1 and CDR2 (germline): MDHEN, SYDVKM. CDR3 amino acids: CASRPTFDSSHHF. CDR3 DNA: TGTGCCAGCAGACCGACGTTCGACAGCTCTCACCACTTT.

The CDR3, as DNA: TGTGCCAGCAGTTCAATCAGACAGGGGACATCACGGGGGCAGTTCTTC. Translating gives CASSSIRQGTSRGQFF. The chain links TRBV27 to TRBJ2-1, with 8 bases lining up with TRBD1. Germline V gene lookup returns CDR1 MNHEY and CDR2 SMNVEV (reference sequence). This CDR3 is built from 16 residues. The ends lost 4 bases at V and 12 bases at J; junction bases unmatched: 17.

J is TRBJ2-7 and V is TRBV2; 7 bases match TRBD1. Germline CDR1 reads SNHLY; CDR2 reads FYNNEI. V gave up 9 bases and J gave up 2 bases; unmatched junction bases: 4. The CDR3 consists of 12 residues. This chain's CDR3 is CASNRGTYEQYF. CDR3 nucleotides: TGTGCCAGTAACAGGGGAACCTACGAGCAGTACTTC.